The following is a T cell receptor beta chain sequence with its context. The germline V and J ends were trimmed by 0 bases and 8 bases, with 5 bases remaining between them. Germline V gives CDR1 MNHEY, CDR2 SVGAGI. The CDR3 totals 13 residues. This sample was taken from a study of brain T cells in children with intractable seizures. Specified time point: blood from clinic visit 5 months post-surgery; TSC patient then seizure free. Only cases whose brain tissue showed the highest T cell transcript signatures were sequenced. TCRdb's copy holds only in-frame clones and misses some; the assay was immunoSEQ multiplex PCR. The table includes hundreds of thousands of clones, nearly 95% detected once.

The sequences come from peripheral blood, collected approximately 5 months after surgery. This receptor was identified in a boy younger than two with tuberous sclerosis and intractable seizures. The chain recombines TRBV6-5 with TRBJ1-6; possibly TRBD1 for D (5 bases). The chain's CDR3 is CASSYSGDSPLHF. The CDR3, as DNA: TGTGCCAGCAGTTACTCGGGGGATTCACCCCTCCACTTT.